This T cell receptor (beta chain) is drawn from a study of T cell repertoires in cytomegalovirus infection. Study background: HLA-B-restricted CMV epitopes that are well studied, plus recently identified HLA-C-restricted ones, were used by the study.

TCRdb re-derived calls from the reads in MiXCR, one entry per CDR3 protein. The sample shows about 340,000 distinct CDR3 sequences, 29% of them seen only once. This clonotype was detected only a few times. Antigen: not known. The V gene's germline CDR1 is SGHVS and CDR2 FNYEAQ. This CDR3 is 14 amino acids long. Trimming removed 1 base from V and 1 base from J, with 7 bases in between. Findings of the study overall: HLA-C-restricted CMV clonotypes gave the most frequent clonotype in two of eight donors.

The clonotype originates from a human donor in good health (CMV status not recorded). Some clones in this sample may be carry-over from other donors' samples. The sequenced sample was cultured PBMCs, obtained from culture after CMV antigen stimulation. The V call is TRBV7-6, the J call TRBJ1-1, with D hard to call. The CDR3 nucleotides read TGTGCCAGCAGCTTAGGACACAAGAACACTGAAGCTTTCTTT. Amino acid sequence: CASSLGHKNTEAFF.